The T cell receptor beta chain described here comes from a study of blood T cell repertoires in COVID-19. At the level of the study: The United States, Italy and Spain provided the acute and convalescent COVID-19 samples. From T cells, B-cell-depleted T cells, or PBMCs came the material, which was cDNA or gDNA.

Clones were sequenced by immunoSEQ multiplex PCR, and TCRdb holds only the in-frame ones, with some missing. The top ten hold approximately 6% of the sample, which has about 250,000 clones, about 87% seen once. Trimming took off 3 bases at V and 0 bases at J, with 17 bases between the two ends. CDR1 and CDR2 from the germline V gene are SQVTM and ANQGSEA. This CDR3 spans 16 amino acids. The receptor was derived from a woman aged 25 to 39 with COVID-19, enrolled during active disease. Material for sequencing was peripheral blood. J is TRBJ1-1 and V is TRBV29-1, with D possibly matching TRBD1 (5 bases). CDR3 DNA: TGCAGCGTTGATTTTAGAGTGTGGGGCATGAACACTGAAGCTTTCTTT. Protein product: CSVDFRVWGMNTEAFF.